This TCR beta chain came from a study of memory CD4+ T cells and cytomegalovirus serostatus (dated by TCRdb to about 2019). Broadly, across the study: The 33 healthy Belgian adults in the cohort included 9 who were CMV seropositive and approximately 24 who were CMV seronegative. The study sequenced CD4+ memory TCRbeta repertoires of a Belgian cohort with known cytomegalovirus serostatus to replicate a published TCR-based CMV serostatus classifier. The full study reports these points: The original-framework classifier achieved a median bootstrapped AUC of approximately 0.94 with a 95% CI of 0.76-1.00 on the Belgian cohort. Among the 150 or so previously reported CMV-associated TCRbeta sequences, 60 to 85 showed up in the CD4+ memory repertoires, with each one found in between one and five individuals. CMV serostatus prediction reached a median bootstrapped AUC of nearly 0.96 with the original framework and roughly 0.9 with a US-trained random forest. Results were interpreted as suggesting that the CMV-associated TCR signature is largely present in the CD4+ memory repertoire. Unlike the original study, which covered naive and memory CD4+ and CD8+ populations, the Belgian study sequenced only CD4+CD45RO+ memory cells.

Single viable CD3+CD4+CD8-CD45RO+ cells were sorted as memory CD4+ T cells on a FACSAria II. To determine CMV serostatus, a Roche Elecsys assay was used that detects serum IgG against CMV pp150, pp28, p38 and p52. After thawing, total CD4+ T cells were enriched by positive selection with CD4 magnetic microbeads. Samples originated from another study that specifically interrogated the CD4+ T cell memory repertoire. Following standard operating procedures, peripheral blood mononuclear cells were isolated and cryopreserved, while serum was kept at -80 degrees C. CD3-PerCP (BW264/56), CD4-APC (RPA-T4), CD45RO-PE (UCHT1) and CD8-Pacific Orange (3B5) antibodies were used for staining, and non-viable cells were excluded with Sytox blue. The Quick-DNA Microprep Kit was used to extract genomic DNA from the sorted cells. Amplification of TCRbeta DNA was done with the immunoSEQ hsTCRbeta kit, following the protocol from the manufacturer. TCRbeta libraries were sequenced on an Illumina MiSeq instrument. Processing in the source paper ran as follows. Removing out-of-frame sequences left about 2,300,000 distinct TCRbeta sequences, an average of about 70,000 per individual. Each individual was scored by the count of 164 previously reported CMV-associated TCRbeta sequences and the total productive distinct TCRbeta count. A beta-binomial model was reimplemented in Python, and scikit-learn random forests with default parameters were trained on US cohort data. Classifier performance on the Belgian cohort was summarized as median AUC with percentile confidence intervals over 10,000 bootstrap iterations. Entries here come from immuneACCESS through TCRdb and include only in-frame sequences with V and J called. Some clones fail to appear in such tables; in the studies checked, an unresolved V gene covers under half of the shortfall, and the cause of the remainder is unknown. That table gives V, J and clone size, and the DNA gave D and trimming. The sample table records 85,000 to 100,000 clones; approximately 80% of these occur just once. Clones ranked in the top ten supply 3.6% of the sample.

A note on this clone: Its antigen has not been determined. There are no base qualities to consult, and no much larger clone falls within one base.

Sequencing was carried out using memory CD4+ T cells from blood. The origin of this receptor is an adult in good health and CMV-seropositive.

The CDR3 protein: CASSPGAGNEAFF. In nucleotides, the sequence is TGTGCCAGCTCACCAGGGGCCGGGAATGAAGCTTTCTTT. The chain was built from TRBV18 and TRBJ1-1; the D region possibly corresponds to TRBD1 (5 bases align). According to the germline V gene, CDR1 reads KGHSH and CDR2 reads LQKENI. The CDR3 runs 13 residues from the cysteine to the phenylalanine. CDR3 DNA only is kept here, 39 bases in frame from base 1. V is pared back by 2 bases and J by 7 bases, with 11 bases lying between the germline termini.